This passage covers 24 T cell receptor beta chains from one sample sequenced in a study of T cells in Graves' hyperthyroidism and ophthalmopathy. What was amplified from RNA transcripts were TCR beta CDR3 regions. The primer set for the first-round RT-PCR of the TCR CDR3 was HTBI. TCRdb re-analysed the multiplex PCR reads in MiXCR, keeping a single row per CDR3 protein. Seen here are about 640,000 distinct CDR3 sequences, 14% observed once, and the top ten hold around an eighth. Sample: blood. These receptors all come from a woman in her forties or fifties with Graves' ophthalmopathy.

At least ten counts were recorded for this clonotype. The J gene is TRBJ1-1, the V gene TRBV6-2 or TRBV6-3; weak D call: TRBD1 (5 bases). The CDR3 spans 14 residues. Trimming removed 6 bases at V and 3 bases at J, with 14 bases between. Per germline, CDR1 MNHEY and CDR2 SVGEGT. CDR3 in amino acids: CASRLTWGDTEAFF. The CDR3, as DNA: TGTGCCAGCAGACTTACCTGGGGGGACACTGAAGCTTTCTTT.

This clonotype has more than one count but fewer than ten. The chain employs TRBV15 and TRBJ1-1, with D uncertain. The CDR3 has 16 residues. The ends were cut back, 0 bases at V and 1 base at J, with 12 bases in the middle. CDR1 is LNHNV, CDR2 YYDKDF, per germline (reference sequence). In DNA form, the CDR3 reads TGTGCCACCAGCAGAGATCTCCGGGTTACGAACACTGAAGCTTTCTTT. Encoded protein: CATSRDLRVTNTEAFF. Looking up the rest from reference TRBV15 and TRBJ1-1 gives the full variable domain: DAMVIQNPRYQVTQFGKPVTLSCSQTLNHNVMYWYQQKSSQAPKLLFHYYDKDFNNEADTPDNFQSRRPNTSFCFLDIRSPGLGDTAMYLCATSRDLRVTNTEAFFGQGTRLTVV.

This clonotype was found many times. This chain links TRBV30 with TRBJ1-5; unclear D gene. Trimming shortened V by 1 base and J by 5 bases, and 6 bases separated the two germline ends. The CDR3 is made up of 12 amino acids. CDR1 is GTSNPN and CDR2 is SVGIG in the germline V gene (reference sequence). The CDR3 region has the DNA TGTGCCTGGAGTGCGGACGATCAGCCCCAGCATTTT. Amino acids: CAWSADDQPQHF.

The chain links TRBV5-4 to TRBJ2-1; 9 positions agree with TRBD1. The CDR3 runs to 16 residues. From germline, CDR1 is SGHNT and CDR2 YYREEE (reference sequence). Trimming cost V 0 bases and J 3 bases; bases outside gene matches: 4. The DNA of the CDR3 is TGTGCCAGCAGCTTGGTTGGGGACAGGGTCTACAATGAGCAGTTCTTC. Residues: CASSLVGDRVYNEQFF.

This clonotype was recorded at least ten times. CDR3 DNA sequence: TGCAGTGCTAGCGAACTCCCAGATACGCAGTATTTT. As protein: CSASELPDTQYF. V usage is TRBV20-1 and J usage is TRBJ2-3; D remains ambiguous. The germline V and J ends were trimmed by 3 bases and 4 bases, with 8 bases remaining between them. Germline loops: CDR1 DFQATT, CDR2 SNEGSKA (reference sequence). The CDR3 extends over 12 amino acids.

Points on this clonotype: This could be a read error, since a much larger clone is one nucleotide away. V usage is TRBV27 and J usage is TRBJ2-1, with 9 bases that match TRBD2. From germline, CDR1 is MNHEY and CDR2 SMNVEV (reference sequence). V shed 11 bases, J shed 7 bases, and the junction held 3 bases outside the gene matches. CDR3 length equals 11 residues. CDR3 bases: TGTGCCGGCACTAGCGGGAATGAGCAGTTCTTC. Protein: CAGTSGNEQFF.

This chain uses TRBV19 with TRBJ2-1; TRBD2 aligns across 9 bases. This CDR3 region has 17 residues. From germline, CDR1 is LNHDA and CDR2 SQIVND (reference sequence). V lost 2 bases and J lost 3; bases outside the gene matches: 8. The CDR3 coding sequence is TGTGCCAGTAGTATAACTGGGACTAGCCGAGTCTACAATGAGCAGTTCTTC. Protein: CASSITGTSRVYNEQFF.

This clonotype has ten or more counts. The V and J genes are TRBV7-8 and TRBJ1-1; 10 bases map to TRBD1. The CDR3 covers 17 residues. Germline V lookup: CDR1 SGHVS, CDR2 FQNEAQ. V was clipped by 5 bases and J by 6 bases; unmatched bases: 15. DNA for the CDR3: TGTGCCAGCAGCCCCATTTTTCCGGGACAGGGGTTCTCTGAAGCTTTCTTT. It yields the protein CASSPIFPGQGFSEAFF.

The chain carries TRBV7-2 and TRBJ1-2, with a weak D call TRBD1 (6 bases). V lost 5 bases and J lost 5, with 18 bases in between. The CDR3 spans 15 residues. CDR1 SGHTA and CDR2 FQGNSA come from the germline V gene. The CDR3 reads CASSLGGTDLYGYTF. CDR3 coding DNA: TGTGCCAGCAGCCTAGGGGGGACCGATCTTTATGGCTACACCTTC.

The chain has TRBV4-2 and TRBJ2-7, with D perhaps matching TRBD1 or TRBD2 (5 bases each). V was pared by 0 bases and J by 0 bases, with 18 bases between. The CDR3 loop spans 18 amino acids. Germline CDR1 is LGHNA and CDR2 is YNFKEQ. Written as DNA, the CDR3 is TGTGCCAGCAGCCAAGACGCGGGTGGGGGAGCCGTCTCCTACGAGCAGTACTTC. The encoded protein is CASSQDAGGGAVSYEQYF.

At least ten counts were recorded for this clonotype. The J gene is TRBJ1-4, the V gene TRBV20-1; D perhaps matches TRBD1 (5 bases). The CDR3 totals 14 residues. Germline V gene lookup returns CDR1 DFQATT and CDR2 SNEGSKA (reference sequence). Trimming removed 0 bases from V and 5 bases from J, with 10 bases in between. The CDR3 protein is CSARDGAENEKLFF. CDR3 in DNA: TGCAGTGCTAGAGATGGGGCGGAAAATGAAAAACTGTTTTTT.

Ten or more counts support this clonotype. The gene calls are TRBV10-3 and TRBJ2-7; 9 nucleotides agree with TRBD1. Looked up from germline, CDR1 is ENHRY and CDR2 is SYGVKD. The CDR3 totals 12 residues. The V and J ends lost 8 bases and 2 bases, in that order; junction bases with no gene match: 1. CDR3 in amino acids: CAIRTGAYEQYF. CDR3 sequence (DNA): TGTGCCATCCGGACAGGGGCCTACGAGCAGTACTTC.

The chain joins TRBV20-1 to TRBJ1-5; D unclear. Germline CDR1 is DFQATT and CDR2 is SNEGSKA (reference sequence). Trimming cost V 5 bases and J 6 bases, with 17 bases left between them. The CDR3 loop spans 14 amino acids. The CDR3 bases are TGCAGTGCTCAAGCTGGAAATGGCGTTCAGCCCCAGCATTTT. Its translation: CSAQAGNGVQPQHF.

The rearrangement links TRBV2 to TRBJ2-2; 9 bases agree with TRBD2. Per the germline V gene, CDR1 is SNHLY and CDR2 is FYNNEI. CDR3 length: 16 amino acids. Trimming took 5 bases from V and 4 from J; bases not matched to a gene: 8. CDR3 region: CASSRTSVPLTGELFF. CDR3 nucleotide sequence: TGTGCCAGCAGTCGGACTAGCGTCCCACTCACCGGGGAGCTGTTTTTT.

DNA for the CDR3: TGTGCCAGCAGTTACGGATCGGGGGTTCAAAACTATGGCTACACCTTC. Protein sequence: CASSYGSGVQNYGYTF. This rearrangement joins TRBV6-2 or TRBV6-3 to TRBJ1-2; D might be TRBD1 (5 bases). Trimming took 2 bases from V and 2 from J, leaving 15 bases between them. CDR3 length: 16 amino acids. The germline V gene encodes CDR1 MNHEY and CDR2 SVGEGT.

This clonotype appeared many times. J is TRBJ1-5 and V is TRBV11-2; D not resolved. The CDR3 contains 14 residues. The germline CDR1 and CDR2 sequences are SGHAT and FQNNGV. Trimming removed 4 bases from V and 7 bases from J, with 14 bases in between. CDR3 sequence: CASSSPGSRQPQHF. CDR3 in DNA: TGTGCCAGCAGCTCCCCCGGTAGTCGACAGCCCCAGCATTTT.

In its sample, this clonotype was seen many times. J is TRBJ1-5 and V is TRBV2; D is unclear. The CDR3 has 14 amino acids. Trimming removed 1 base from V and 3 bases from J, with 7 bases in between. Per the germline V gene, CDR1 is SNHLY and CDR2 is FYNNEI. The chain's CDR3 is CASSEVGFNQPQHF. The CDR3 DNA is TGTGCCAGCAGTGAAGTCGGATTCAATCAGCCCCAGCATTTT.

There are many counts of this clonotype. This chain links TRBV5-1 with TRBJ2-3; 8 positions agree with TRBD2. Losses at the gene ends were 4 bases for V and 6 bases for J; bases not matched to a gene: 4. CDR1 is SGHRS, CDR2 YFSETQ, per germline. This CDR3 is 13 amino acids long. CDR3 coding DNA: TGCGCCAGCAGCAGCGGGAGCGCGGATACGCAGTATTTT. This sequence encodes CASSSGSADTQYF.

This clonotype was observed at least ten times. This rearrangement joins TRBV11-2 to TRBJ2-5, with D maybe TRBD1 (5 bases). This CDR3 region has 16 residues. V was trimmed by 0 bases and J by 5 bases, leaving 16 bases between them. Germline values: CDR1 SGHAT, CDR2 FQNNGV. The CDR3 sequence: CASSLDSIGHSETQYF. The CDR3 coding sequence is TGTGCCAGCAGCTTAGATAGTATAGGACATTCGGAGACCCAGTACTTC.

This clonotype has at least ten counts. The chain employs TRBV2 and TRBJ1-6; 7 bases are shared with TRBD1. The CDR3 has 15 amino acids. Germline V gene data show CDR1 as SNHLY and CDR2 as FYNNEI. V dropped 4 bases and J dropped 5; count of bases not matched to a gene: 5. In nucleotides, the CDR3 is TGTGCCAGCAGTGGGGACAGCACCGATAATTCACCCCTCCACTTT. It is translated as CASSGDSTDNSPLHF.

The rearrangement uses TRBV7-9 and TRBJ2-1; a weak D match, TRBD2 (5 bases). The CDR3 consists of 14 residues. The V end was cut by 5 bases, the J end by 6 bases, with 14 bases between. In germline, CDR1 is SEHNR, CDR2 FQNEAQ (reference sequence). The CDR3 sequence: CASSDPRGSNEQFF. Here the CDR3 DNA reads TGTGCCAGCAGCGATCCGAGAGGGAGCAATGAGCAGTTCTTC.

This clonotype came up a few times. The chain recombines TRBV28 with TRBJ1-2, with TRBD1 as a possible D gene (5 bases). Trimming removed 3 bases from V and 4 bases from J, with 18 bases in between. The CDR3 is 16 amino acids. In germline, CDR1 is MDHEN, CDR2 SYDVKM. The CDR3 coding sequence is TGTGCCAGCAGTTTCCCTAAACAGACAGTCGGCTATGGCTACACCTTC. Amino acids: CASSFPKQTVGYGYTF.

The V gene is TRBV7-3, the J gene TRBJ2-2; D gene uncertain. V shed 3 bases and J shed 0 bases, with 14 bases lying between them. Germline V CDR1 and CDR2: SGHTA, FQGTGA. CDR3 length: 17 residues. CDR3 nucleotide sequence: TGTGCCAGCAGCTTGATGCACAATGCGGCGAACACCGGGGAGCTGTTTTTT. Translation gives CASSLMHNAANTGELFF.

The chain uses TRBV27 and TRBJ1-2; TRBD1 might be the D (6 bases). Germline assignment: CDR1 MNHEY and CDR2 SMNVEV (reference sequence). This CDR3 comprises 13 residues. The ends were cut back, 5 bases at V and 2 bases at J, with 9 bases in the middle. CDR3 residues: CASSIRGNYGYTF. CDR3 DNA sequence: TGTGCCAGCAGTATCAGGGGCAACTATGGCTACACCTTC.